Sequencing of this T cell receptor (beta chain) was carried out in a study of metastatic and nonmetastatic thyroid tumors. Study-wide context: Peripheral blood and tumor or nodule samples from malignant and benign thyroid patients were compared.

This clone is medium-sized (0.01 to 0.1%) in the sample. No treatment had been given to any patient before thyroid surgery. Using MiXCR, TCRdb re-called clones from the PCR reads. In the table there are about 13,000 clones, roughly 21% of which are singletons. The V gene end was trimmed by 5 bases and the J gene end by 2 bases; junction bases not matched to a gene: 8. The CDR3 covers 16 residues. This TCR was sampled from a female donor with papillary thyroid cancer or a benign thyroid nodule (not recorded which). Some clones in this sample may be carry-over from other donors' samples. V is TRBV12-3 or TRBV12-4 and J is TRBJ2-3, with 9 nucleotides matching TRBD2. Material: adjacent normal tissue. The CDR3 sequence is CASSLSTSGFTDTQYF. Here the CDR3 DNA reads TGTGCCAGCAGTCTCTCGACTAGCGGATTCACAGATACGCAGTATTTT.